A single sample gave rise to the 21 T cell receptor beta chains below, sequenced in a study of cytomegalovirus exposure and HLA in healthy donors. The PCR used 60 Vbeta and 13 Jbeta primers. Using immunoSEQ multiplex PCR, the repertoire was profiled, and TCRdb retains in-frame clones only, with some absent. The sample has 90,000 or so clones; over 60% are singletons. The specimen sequenced was PBMCs. These receptors were taken from a female donor in good health and CMV-seronegative.

This clone was found a few times. The chain couples TRBV5-8 to TRBJ1-2, with a tentative D call TRBD1 (6 bases). There are 14 residues in the CDR3. CDR1 is SGHTS, CDR2 YDEGEE, per germline. The V gene lost 3 bases and the J gene lost 4 bases, with 13 bases spanning the gap. CDR3 sequence: CASSSGDGPYGYTF. The CDR3 DNA reads as TGTGCCAGCAGCTCAGGGGACGGACCCTATGGCTACACCTTC. Based on the CDR3 plus reference TRBV5-8 and TRBJ1-2, the full variable domain is EAGVTQSPTHLIKTRGQQATLRCSPISGHTSVYWYQQALGLGLQFLLWYDEGEERNRGNFPPRFSGRQFPNYSSELNVNALELEDSALYLCASSSGDGPYGYTFGSGTRLTVV.

This clone appeared a few times. V and J are TRBV4-2 and TRBJ2-2; D perhaps matches TRBD2 (6 bases). V lost 3 bases and J 6 bases, leaving 17 bases between the germline ends. The germline gives CDR1 LGHNA, CDR2 YNFKEQ. The CDR3 spans 16 residues. In DNA, the CDR3 is TGTGCCAGCAGCCAGGATGATGAAACGGGAGCCGGGGAGCTGTTTTTT. Amino acid sequence: CASSQDDETGAGELFF.

The chain combines TRBV28 with TRBJ2-7; possible D gene TRBD2, 6 bases. V lost 2 bases and J 1 base, leaving 12 bases between the germline ends. Germline lookup yields CDR1 MDHEN and CDR2 SYDVKM. The CDR3 loop spans 15 amino acids. As DNA, the CDR3 is TGTGCCAGCAGTTTACCGGGGGTGGTTTCCTACGAGCAGTACTTC. Protein: CASSLPGVVSYEQYF.

The rearrangement joins TRBV21-1 to TRBJ2-7; the DNA was not used to check the table's D call, TRBD2. TRBV21-1 is deemed a pseudogene. The CDR3 extends over 23 amino acids. The CDR3 reads CASSKETGGNKWACGRDSYEQYF. CDR3 sequence (DNA): TGTGCCAGCAGCAAAGAAACGGGAGGGAATAAGTGGGCTTGCGGGAGGGACTCCTACGAGCAGTACTTC.

The chain employs TRBV19 and TRBJ1-1, with TRBD1 matching 7 bases. The CDR3 length is 13 residues. Trimming took 5 bases from V and 2 from J; bases not matched to a gene: 2. Looked up from germline, CDR1 is LNHDA and CDR2 is SQIVND (reference sequence). CDR3 DNA: TGTGCCAGTAGTGGGACAGTTAACACTGAAGCTTTCTTT. Translated: CASSGTVNTEAFF.

The chain has TRBV7-9 and TRBJ1-1, with D perhaps TRBD1 (5 bases). The CDR3 spans 13 residues. Looked up from germline, CDR1 is SEHNR and CDR2 is FQNEAQ (reference sequence). Trimming cost V 4 bases and J 6 bases, with 12 bases left between them. This CDR3 reads CASSSHGGSEAFF. CDR3 bases: TGTGCCAGCAGCTCTCACGGGGGATCTGAAGCTTTCTTT.

The V call is TRBV19, the J call TRBJ1-1; a weak D match, TRBD1 (5 bases). The CDR3 totals 12 residues. The V end lost 3 bases, the J end lost 6 bases, and 8 bases lay between the germline ends. The germline gives CDR1 LNHDA, CDR2 SQIVND (reference sequence). The CDR3 protein is CASSIQGSEAFF. CDR3 sequence (DNA): TGTGCCAGTAGTATCCAGGGTTCTGAAGCTTTCTTT.

V usage is TRBV27 and J usage is TRBJ1-2; 7 bases fit TRBD1. The CDR3 runs 16 residues. Germline trimming cut 6 bases from V and 6 bases from J; bases unmatched to any gene: 16. CDR1 is MNHEY and CDR2 is SMNVEV in the germline V gene (reference sequence). The CDR3 DNA reads TGTGCCAGCAGCCGCCGGCCGGACAGGCTCTCCGATGGCTACACCTTC. Translating gives CASSRRPDRLSDGYTF.

The chain has TRBV5-1 and TRBJ2-7, with a possible D match to TRBD1 (6 bases). The V and J ends lost 0 bases and 5 bases respectively, with 21 bases between them. The CDR3 totals 17 residues. Germline CDR1 SGHRS, CDR2 YFSETQ. CDR3 loop: CASSLVTGTLLSDEQYF. CDR3 nucleotide sequence: TGCGCCAGCAGCTTGGTGACAGGTACCCTCTTGAGCGACGAGCAGTACTTC.

The chain carries TRBV5-1 and TRBJ1-5, with TRBD1 identical over 7 bases. The CDR3 runs to 13 residues. Germline CDR1 SGHRS, CDR2 YFSETQ. Trimming at V came to 2 bases and at J to 5 bases, leaving 1 base not matched to a gene. CDR3 DNA: TGCGCCAGCAGCTTAACAGGGGATCAGCCCCAGCATTTT. It is translated as CASSLTGDQPQHF.

The chain recombines TRBV9 with TRBJ1-3, with D tentatively TRBD1 (5 bases). The CDR3 contains 16 residues. CDR1 is SGDLS and CDR2 is YYNGEE in the germline V gene. V lost 3 bases, J lost 0 bases, and 13 bases lay in between. The CDR3 spells CASSAIQAASGNTIYF. The CDR3 nucleotides are TGTGCCAGCAGCGCCATACAGGCCGCCTCTGGAAACACCATATATTTT. The whole variable domain, remainder taken from reference TRBV9 and TRBJ1-3, is DSGVTQTPKHLITATGQRVTLRCSPRSGDLSVYWYQQSLDQGLQFLIQYYNGEERAKGNILERFSAQQFPDLHSELNLSSLELGDSALYFCASSAIQAASGNTIYFGEGSWLTVV.

The chain carries TRBV5-1 and TRBJ2-7; 9 nucleotides match TRBD1. This CDR3 contains 14 residues. J gave up 1 base and V 5 bases, and 4 bases lay outside the gene matches. Germline V lookup: CDR1 SGHRS, CDR2 YFSETQ. CDR3 DNA sequence: TGCGCCAGCAGGTCGGGACAGGGATCCTACGAGCAGTACTTC. Protein sequence: CASRSGQGSYEQYF.

The chain recombines TRBV7-6 with TRBJ2-7; a possible D gene is TRBD2 (5 bases). The CDR3 consists of 14 residues. Trimming shortened V by 6 bases and J by 0 bases, and 12 bases separated the two germline ends. Germline assignment: CDR1 SGHVS and CDR2 FNYEAQ. In DNA form, the CDR3 reads TGTGCCAGCAGTCGTACTAGAAGCTCCTACGAGCAGTACTTC. It translates to CASSRTRSSYEQYF.

This sequence joins TRBV7-2 and TRBJ2-7; a weak D match, TRBD2 (6 bases). Trimming pared 4 bases from V and 7 bases from J, leaving 23 bases between. In germline, CDR1 is SGHTA, CDR2 FQGNSA. CDR3 length: 16 residues. The CDR3 coding sequence is TGTGCCAGCAGCTCCCCTGGTGGGACTGCCCTTGTGGAGCAGTACTTC. This codes for CASSSPGGTALVEQYF.

This clone has just a few counts. The chain has TRBV6-6 and TRBJ1-1; 7 nucleotides agree with TRBD1. In germline, CDR1 is MNHNY, CDR2 SVGAGI (reference sequence). The V segment lost 6 bases and the J segment 1 base; nucleotides outside the gene matches: 11. This CDR3 has 16 amino acids. The CDR3 is CASSPTPGQRNTEAFF. In DNA, the CDR3 is TGTGCCAGCAGCCCTACCCCGGGACAGAGGAACACTGAAGCTTTCTTT.

The chain has TRBV10-3 and TRBJ1-4; no definite D call. Trimming left V 0 bases short and J 10 bases short, with 6 bases between. The CDR3 loop spans 12 amino acids. Germline V CDR1 and CDR2: ENHRY, SYGVKD. For the CDR3, the DNA is TGTGCCATCAGTGAGTCCGAGGGAAAACTGTTTTTT. This gives the protein CAISESEGKLFF.

This chain links TRBV4-3 with TRBJ1-1; no firm D call. The germline V gene encodes CDR1 LGHNA and CDR2 YSLEER. The CDR3 length is 15 residues. V lost 3 bases and J 3 bases, leaving 14 bases between the germline ends. CDR3 region: CASSQGLLRDTEAFF. The DNA of the CDR3 is TGCGCCAGCAGCCAGGGTCTACTGAGGGACACTGAAGCTTTCTTT.

This clone has only a few counts. The rearrangement uses TRBV14 and TRBJ1-1; the match to TRBD1 covers 7 bases. V shed 1 base, J shed 1 base, and the junction held 9 bases outside the gene matches. The CDR3 has 17 amino acids. Germline V gene lookup returns CDR1 SGHDN and CDR2 FVKESK. CDR3 coding DNA: TGTGCCAGCAGCCAAGGAGTTGGGGACAGTCCGAACACTGAAGCTTTCTTT. Amino acid sequence: CASSQGVGDSPNTEAFF.

This chain links TRBV6-6 with TRBJ1-4; TRBD1 aligns across 8 bases. Germline lookup yields CDR1 MNHNY and CDR2 SVGAGI (reference sequence). Germline trimming cut 7 bases from V and 0 bases from J; bases unmatched to any gene: 4. The CDR3 is made up of 15 amino acids. The CDR3 sequence is CASITGGATNEKLFF. DNA for the CDR3: TGTGCCAGCATCACAGGGGGTGCAACTAATGAAAAACTGTTTTTT.

With regard to this clone: Within the sample, other DNA sequences also encode this same CDR3. This sequence joins TRBV29-1 and TRBJ2-7; a weak D match, TRBD2 (5 bases). Per germline, CDR1 SQVTM and CDR2 ANQGSEA. This CDR3 spans 12 amino acids. Trimming removed 0 bases from V and 3 bases from J, with 6 bases in between. The CDR3 region is CSVEEAGYEQYF. In nucleotides, the CDR3 is TGCAGCGTTGAAGAGGCGGGCTACGAGCAGTACTTC.

The chain has TRBV27 and TRBJ2-2; D remains ambiguous. V lost 3 bases, J lost 5 bases, and 7 bases lay in between. The CDR3 runs to 13 residues. Germline V gene lookup returns CDR1 MNHEY and CDR2 SMNVEV (reference sequence). CDR3 bases: TGTGCCAGCAGTTTGTTGAGGACCGGGGAGCTGTTTTTT. It specifies CASSLLRTGELFF.